A single sample gave rise to the 9 T cell receptor beta chains below, sequenced in a study of metastatic and nonmetastatic thyroid tumors. Every patient underwent thyroid surgery untreated. TCRdb recomputed clones from the PCR reads via MiXCR. The sample yields fewer than 20,000 clones, about 20% seen once. Sequences were obtained from tumor tissue. The source of these receptors is a female donor with papillary thyroid cancer or a benign thyroid nodule (not recorded which). Some clones in this sample may be carry-over from other donors' samples.

This clone was seen many times. The CDR3 DNA follows: TGTGCCAGCAGTTACGCGGGAGGATCACAACCCTACGAGCAGTACTTC. Translating it yields CASSYAGGSQPYEQYF. V and J are TRBV27 and TRBJ2-7; 8 bases are a match to TRBD2. This CDR3 comprises 16 residues. The germline V gene has CDR1 MNHEY and CDR2 SMNVEV (reference sequence). J lost 2 bases, V lost 4 bases, and 10 bases had no gene match.

The table lists this clone with many counts. The V and J genes are TRBV5-4 and TRBJ2-7; 11 positions match TRBD2. CDR1 and CDR2 (germline): SGHNT, YYREEE (reference sequence). The V and J ends lost 4 bases and 7 bases, in that order; junction bases with no gene match: 7. The CDR3 has 14 amino acids. CDR3 in amino acids: CASSTTSGSGEQYF. In nucleotides, the CDR3 is TGTGCCAGCAGCACCACTAGCGGGAGTGGTGAGCAGTACTTC.

This clone was detected ten times or more. The rearrangement links TRBV11-3 to TRBJ2-3; D is possibly TRBD2 (6 bases). The germline V and J ends were trimmed by 8 bases and 2 bases, with 11 bases remaining between them. CDR1 and CDR2 from the germline V gene are SGHNT and YENEEA. CDR3 length equals 13 residues. The CDR3, as DNA: TGTGCCAGCCGCCTAGCGAACACAGATACGCAGTATTTT. It translates to CASRLANTDTQYF.

This clone was detected many times. This rearrangement joins TRBV19 to TRBJ1-4; TRBD1 matches 7 bases. Germline V gene sequence: CDR1 LNHDA, CDR2 SQIVND (reference sequence). V dropped 4 bases and J dropped 11; count of bases not matched to a gene: 7. CDR3 length: 13 residues. CDR3 sequence: CASSTGGGWKLFF. CDR3 DNA sequence: TGTGCCAGTAGTACAGGGGGAGGATGGAAACTGTTTTTT.

This clone was counted at least ten times. The rearrangement joins TRBV5-1 to TRBJ1-1; D possibly corresponds to TRBD1 (5 bases). The germline CDR1 and CDR2 sequences are SGHRS and YFSETQ. The CDR3 is made up of 13 amino acids. V was clipped by 4 bases and J by 3 bases, with 10 bases between them. Here the CDR3 DNA reads TGCGCCAGCAGCAGAGGACAAGACACTGAAGCTTTCTTT. As protein: CASSRGQDTEAFF. The variable domain in full, with the rest retrieved from reference TRBV5-1 and TRBJ1-1, is KAGVTQTPRYLIKTRGQQVTLSCSPISGHRSVSWYQQTPGQGLQFLFEYFSETQRNKGNFPGRFSGRQFSNSRSEMNVSTLELGDSALYLCASSRGQDTEAFFGQGTRLTVV.

V and J are TRBV19 and TRBJ2-1; D is unresolved. Germline CDR1 reads LNHDA; CDR2 reads SQIVND (reference sequence). V was cut by 3 bases and J by 0 bases, with 9 bases left in between. The CDR3 covers 15 residues. The DNA for the CDR3 is TGTGCCAGTAGTATTCAAACGGGCTCCTACAATGAGCAGTTCTTC. It translates to CASSIQTGSYNEQFF.

V is TRBV5-1 and J is TRBJ2-7, with 10 bases fitting TRBD2. Trimming at V came to 4 bases and at J to 0 bases, leaving 4 bases not matched to a gene. Germline CDR1 SGHRS, CDR2 YFSETQ. The CDR3 totals 15 residues. CDR3 loop: CASSPSGSSSYEQYF. For the CDR3, the DNA is TGCGCCAGCAGCCCTAGCGGGAGCAGCTCCTACGAGCAGTACTTC.

The chain has TRBV28 and TRBJ1-5; maybe TRBD1 (5 bases). There are 15 residues in the CDR3. Germline V gene lookup returns CDR1 MDHEN and CDR2 SYDVKM. The ends were cut back, 2 bases at V and 6 bases at J, with 14 bases in the middle. In DNA form, the CDR3 reads TGTGCCAGCAGTTTAGGTGCTGGGGCCGGTCAGCCCCAGCATTTT. As protein: CASSLGAGAGQPQHF.

About this clone itself: A read error may produce the germline difference seen at one junction end. The J gene is TRBJ2-3, the V gene TRBV30, with 7 bases matching TRBD1. Germline CDR1 is GTSNPN and CDR2 is SVGIG (reference sequence). CDR3 length equals 12 residues. The CDR3 coding sequence is TGTGTCTGGAGCAGGGGGACAGATACGCAGTATTTT. Translating gives CVWSRGTDTQYF.